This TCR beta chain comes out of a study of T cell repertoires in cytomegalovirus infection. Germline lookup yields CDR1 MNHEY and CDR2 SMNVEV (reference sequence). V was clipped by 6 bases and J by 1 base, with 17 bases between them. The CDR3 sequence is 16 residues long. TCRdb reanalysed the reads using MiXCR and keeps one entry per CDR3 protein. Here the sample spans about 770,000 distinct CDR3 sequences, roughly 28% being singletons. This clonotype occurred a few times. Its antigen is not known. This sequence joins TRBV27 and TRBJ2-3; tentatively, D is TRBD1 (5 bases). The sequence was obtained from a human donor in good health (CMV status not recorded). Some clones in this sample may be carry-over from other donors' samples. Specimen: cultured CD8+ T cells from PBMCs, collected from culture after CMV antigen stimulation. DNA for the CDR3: TGTGCCAGCAGACGGAAGGGGTTCCAAGGCACAGATACGCAGTATTTT. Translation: CASRRKGFQGTDTQYF.